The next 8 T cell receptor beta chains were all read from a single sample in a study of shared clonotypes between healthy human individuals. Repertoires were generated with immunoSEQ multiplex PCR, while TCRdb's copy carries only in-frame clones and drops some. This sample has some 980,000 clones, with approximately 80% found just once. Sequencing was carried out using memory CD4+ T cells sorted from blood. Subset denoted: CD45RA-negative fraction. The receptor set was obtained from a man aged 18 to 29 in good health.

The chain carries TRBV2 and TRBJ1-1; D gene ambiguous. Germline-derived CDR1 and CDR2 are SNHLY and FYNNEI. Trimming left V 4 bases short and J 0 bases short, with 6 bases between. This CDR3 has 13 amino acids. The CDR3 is CASSVIMNTEAFF. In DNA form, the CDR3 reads TGTGCCAGCAGTGTAATCATGAACACTGAAGCTTTCTTT.

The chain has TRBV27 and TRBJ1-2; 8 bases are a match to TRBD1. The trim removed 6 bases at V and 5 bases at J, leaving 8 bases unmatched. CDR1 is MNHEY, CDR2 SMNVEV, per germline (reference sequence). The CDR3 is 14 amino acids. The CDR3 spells CASSPDRDGYGYTF. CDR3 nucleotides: TGTGCCAGCAGCCCGGACAGGGATGGATATGGCTACACCTTC.

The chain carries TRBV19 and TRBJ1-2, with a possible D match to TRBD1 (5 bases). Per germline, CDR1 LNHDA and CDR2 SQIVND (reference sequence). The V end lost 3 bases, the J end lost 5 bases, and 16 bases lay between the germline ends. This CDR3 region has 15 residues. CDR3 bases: TGTGCCAGTAGTATCTCGGCAGGGCGAGGGTATGGCTACACCTTC. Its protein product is CASSISAGRGYGYTF.

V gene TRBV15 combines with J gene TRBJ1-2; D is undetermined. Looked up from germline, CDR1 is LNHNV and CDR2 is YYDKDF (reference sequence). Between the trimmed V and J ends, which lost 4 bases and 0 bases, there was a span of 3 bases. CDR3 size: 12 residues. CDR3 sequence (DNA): TGTGCCACCAGCAATACTAACTATGGCTACACCTTC. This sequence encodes CATSNTNYGYTF. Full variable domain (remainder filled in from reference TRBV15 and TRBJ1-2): DAMVIQNPRYQVTQFGKPVTLSCSQTLNHNVMYWYQQKSSQAPKLLFHYYDKDFNNEADTPDNFQSRRPNTSFCFLDIRSPGLGDTAMYLCATSNTNYGYTFGSGTRLTVV.

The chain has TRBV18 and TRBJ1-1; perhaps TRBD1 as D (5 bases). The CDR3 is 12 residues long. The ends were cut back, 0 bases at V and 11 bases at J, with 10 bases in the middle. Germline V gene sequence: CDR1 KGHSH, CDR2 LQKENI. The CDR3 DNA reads TGTGCCAGCTCACCACCGGGCAGGGATGCTTTCTTT. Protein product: CASSPPGRDAFF.

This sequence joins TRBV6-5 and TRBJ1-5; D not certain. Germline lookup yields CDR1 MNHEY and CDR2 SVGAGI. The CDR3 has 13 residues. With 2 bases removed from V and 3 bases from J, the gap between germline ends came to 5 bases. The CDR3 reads CASSYSLNQPQHF. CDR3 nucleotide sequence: TGTGCCAGCAGTTACAGCCTCAATCAGCCCCAGCATTTT.

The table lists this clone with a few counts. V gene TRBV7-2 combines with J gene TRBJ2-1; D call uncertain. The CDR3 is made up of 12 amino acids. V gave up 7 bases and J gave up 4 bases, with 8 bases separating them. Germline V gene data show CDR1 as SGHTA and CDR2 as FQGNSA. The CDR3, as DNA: TGTGCCAGCACCATAGGGTACAATGAGCAGTTCTTC. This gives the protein CASTIGYNEQFF.

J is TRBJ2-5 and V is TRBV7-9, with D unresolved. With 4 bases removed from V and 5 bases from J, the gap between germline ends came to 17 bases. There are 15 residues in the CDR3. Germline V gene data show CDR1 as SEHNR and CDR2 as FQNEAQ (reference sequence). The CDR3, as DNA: TGTGCCAGCAGCTACCGGCGACCCGACGGCGAGACCCAGTACTTC. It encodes CASSYRRPDGETQYF. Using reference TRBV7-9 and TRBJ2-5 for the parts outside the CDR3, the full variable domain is DTGVSQNPRHKITKRGQNVTFRCDPISEHNRLYWYRQTLGQGPEFLTYFQNEAQLEKSRLLSDRFSAERPKGSFSTLEIQRTEQGDSAMYLCASSYRRPDGETQYFGPGTRLLVL.